A selection of T cell receptor beta chains follows, all from one sample in a study of blood T cells in healthy people across ages. TCRdb itself ran the 5' RACE reads through MiXCR, one entry per CDR3 protein. The repertoire has some 750,000 distinct CDR3 sequences, around a fifth of them found once; the top ten carry under 25%. Sequencing was done on a sample of blood. All receptors derive from a man aged 70-80 years in good health. Both conserved end residues are part of each CDR3. A D gene is named only where the DNA matches it firmly. Only some rows state a clone size, as once, few, many or a class for expanded clones.

CDR3 protein: CASSLSGTGNNEQFF
CDR3 DNA: TGTGCCAGCAGTCTCAGCGGGACAGGTAACAATGAGCAGTTCTTC
V gene: TRBV12-3/TRBV12-4
D gene: -
J gene: TRBJ2-1
clone size: few

CDR3 protein: CASSFRVRVGETQYF
CDR3 DNA: TGTGCCAGCAGTTTTCGCGTCAGGGTCGGGGAGACCCAGTACTTC
V gene: TRBV27
D gene: -
J gene: TRBJ2-5
clone size: -

CDR3 protein: CSVVPGQGPPYNEQFF
CDR3 DNA: TGCAGCGTTGTTCCGGGACAGGGTCCCCCCTACAATGAGCAGTTCTTC
V gene: TRBV29-1
D gene: TRBD1
J gene: TRBJ2-1
clone size: many

CDR3 protein: CASSLALSEYMDTQYF
CDR3 DNA: TGCGCCAGCAGCTTGGCCCTGAGCGAATATATGGATACGCAGTATTTT
V gene: TRBV5-1
D gene: -
J gene: TRBJ2-3
clone size: -

CDR3 protein: CASSSAGGYEKLFF
CDR3 DNA: TGTGCCAGCAGCTCGGCAGGGGGCTATGAAAAACTGTTTTTT
V gene: TRBV7-2
D gene: TRBD1
J gene: TRBJ1-4
clone size: -

CDR3 protein: CASRVNEQFF
CDR3 DNA: TGTGCCAGCAGGGTCAATGAGCAGTTCTTC
V gene: TRBV2
D gene: -
J gene: TRBJ2-1
clone size: few

CDR3 protein: CASRGAGGNEQFF
CDR3 DNA: TGTGCCAGCAGAGGGGCAGGGGGCAATGAGCAGTTCTTC
V gene: TRBV12-3/TRBV12-4
D gene: TRBD1
J gene: TRBJ2-1
clone size: few

CDR3 protein: CASSHSGALNYEQYF
CDR3 DNA: TGTGCCAGCAGCCATAGCGGGGCCCTAAACTACGAGCAGTACTTC
V gene: TRBV7-2
D gene: TRBD2
J gene: TRBJ2-7
clone size: -

CDR3 protein: CASSQETTARLFF
CDR3 DNA: TGTGCCAGCAGCCAAGAGACGACAGCGCGACTGTTTTTT
V gene: TRBV3-1
D gene: -
J gene: TRBJ1-4
clone size: -

CDR3 protein: CASSPTLENEKLFF
CDR3 DNA: TGTGCCAGCAGCCCGACCCTAGAAAATGAAAAACTGTTTTTT
V gene: TRBV7-9
D gene: -
J gene: TRBJ1-4
clone size: many

CDR3 protein: CASSVAGGSGTLSEQFF
CDR3 DNA: TGTGCCAGCAGCGTAGCGGGGGGTAGCGGCACATTATCGGAGCAGTTCTTC
V gene: TRBV9
D gene: TRBD2
J gene: TRBJ2-1
clone size: -

CDR3 protein: CASGGQGSSNYGYTF
CDR3 DNA: TGTGCCAGCGGGGGACAGGGTTCCTCTAACTATGGCTACACCTTC
V gene: TRBV28
D gene: TRBD1
J gene: TRBJ1-2
clone size: -

CDR3 protein: CASNGYRSLGYTF
CDR3 DNA: TGTGCCAGCAATGGTTATCGGTCTCTGGGCTACACCTTC
V gene: TRBV25-1
D gene: -
J gene: TRBJ1-2
clone size: few